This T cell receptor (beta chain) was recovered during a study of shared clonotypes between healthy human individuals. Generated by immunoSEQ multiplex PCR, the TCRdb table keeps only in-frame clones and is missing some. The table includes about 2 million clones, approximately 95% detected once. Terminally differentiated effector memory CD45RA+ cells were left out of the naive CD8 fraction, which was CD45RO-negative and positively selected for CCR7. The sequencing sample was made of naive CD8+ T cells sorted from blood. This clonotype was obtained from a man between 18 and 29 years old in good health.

CDR3 protein: CASSGENHGNTIYF. The CDR3 region has the DNA TGTGCCAGCAGCGGGGAGAATCACGGAAACACCATATATTTT. The gene calls are TRBV5-6 and TRBJ1-3; D unclear. The CDR3 contains 14 residues. The ends were cut back, 4 bases at V and 4 bases at J, with 12 bases in the middle. The germline V gene encodes CDR1 SGHDT and CDR2 YYEEEE.